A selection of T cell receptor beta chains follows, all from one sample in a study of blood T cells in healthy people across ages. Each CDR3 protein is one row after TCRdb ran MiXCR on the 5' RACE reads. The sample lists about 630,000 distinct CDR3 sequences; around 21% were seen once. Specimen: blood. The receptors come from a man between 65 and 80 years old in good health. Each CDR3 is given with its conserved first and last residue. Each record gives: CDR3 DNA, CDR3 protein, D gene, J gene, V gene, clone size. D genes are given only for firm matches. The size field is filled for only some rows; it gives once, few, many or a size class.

TGTGCCAGCAGACGGTCCCTCCTGAACACTGAAGCTTTCTTT | CASRRSLLNTEAFF | NA | TRBJ1-1 | TRBV12-3/TRBV12-4 | NA
TGTGCCAGCAGCGGGACAGCTTCTAACTATGGCTACACCTTC | CASSGTASNYGYTF | TRBD1 | TRBJ1-2 | TRBV6-5 | NA
TGTGCCAGCAGCTCCCAGGGGGTAAAGACCCAGTACTTC | CASSSQGVKTQYF | TRBD1 | TRBJ2-5 | TRBV9 | many
TGTGCCAGCAGCGCGAGGACAGGATTCGGAAACACCATATATTTT | CASSARTGFGNTIYF | TRBD1 | TRBJ1-3 | TRBV13 | few
TGCGCCAGCAGCTTTTTGTCAGGGGGAGGTGTAAAACTGTTTTTT | CASSFLSGGGVKLFF | TRBD1 | TRBJ1-4 | TRBV5-1 | NA
TGCAGTGCCACCCCTAGCGGGAGATACAATGAGCAGTTCTTC | CSATPSGRYNEQFF | TRBD2 | TRBJ2-1 | TRBV20-1 | few
TGCGCCAGCAGCCAAGGTAACGGGCAGGGAAGGAATGAGCAGTTCTTC | CASSQGNGQGRNEQFF | NA | TRBJ2-1 | TRBV4-1 | NA
TGTGCCAGCAGCGCTCATGGGGCTGGGACTGAAGCTTTCTTT | CASSAHGAGTEAFF | NA | TRBJ1-1 | TRBV9 | NA
TGCGCCAGCTACGAACCTCTGGGACAGAGCGATGAGCAGTTCTTC | CASYEPLGQSDEQFF | TRBD1 | TRBJ2-1 | TRBV5-1 | NA
TGCAGTGCTACGGTAAATGAGCAGTTCTTC | CSATVNEQFF | NA | TRBJ2-1 | TRBV20-1 | few
TGTGCCAGCAGCTTGAGGCCCACCGGCCTTGGAAACACCATATATTTT | CASSLRPTGLGNTIYF | NA | TRBJ1-3 | TRBV7-2 | NA
TGTGCCAGTAGCCCAAGAGATAAGGAGCAGTACTTC | CASSPRDKEQYF | NA | TRBJ2-5 | TRBV3-1 | few
TGTGCCAGCACCAGGACTAGCGGGAGTAACAATGAGCAGTTCTTC | CASTRTSGSNNEQFF | TRBD2 | TRBJ2-1 | TRBV9 | NA
TGTGCCAGCAGCCAAGAGGGGGGCCGTGGACGGGTTATAGAGCAGTACTTC | CASSQEGGRGRVIEQYF | NA | TRBJ2-7 | TRBV3-1 | few
TGTGCCAGCAGAACAACCGGGGGACCTAACACTGAAGCTTTCTTT | CASRTTGGPNTEAFF | NA | TRBJ1-1 | TRBV6-2/TRBV6-3 | NA